Given below is one T cell receptor (beta chain) in context. The antigen remains unidentified. Treatment indicated: some 19 received Ad26.COV2.S at low or high dose, single or two shots; 5 received placebo; per-sample allocation not given. The samples were gathered on day 63 after the first injection of vaccine or placebo. Boston supplied an adult donor aged 18-55 years. Clones were read by immunoSEQ multiplex PCR, and TCRdb kept only the in-frame ones, dropping some. The data contain about 350,000 clones, about 88% of them seen just once; the ten biggest clones take up roughly 3.1%. The J segment lost 3 bases and the V segment lost 6 bases, leaving 10 bases of the junction unmatched. Germline V gene sequence: CDR1 LNHDA, CDR2 SQIVND (reference sequence). This CDR3 has 17 amino acids. These data are taken from a study of Ad26.COV2.S vaccination and SARS-CoV-2 variants. Study results and caveats: The TCR-based breadth and depth measures might underestimate overall T cell responses. Following vaccination, spike-specific CD8+ and CD4+ T cell responses reportedly exhibited substantial breadth. Higher spike-specific TCR breadth was found in vaccine recipients than in placebo recipients.

Source: peripheral blood, taken in a trial of Ad26.COV2.S vaccine versus placebo. J is TRBJ2-7 and V is TRBV19, with 14 nucleotides matching TRBD2. The TCR comes from a person between 18 and 65 years old who received the Ad26.COV2.S COVID-19 vaccine or a placebo. CDR3 sequence: CASSLYGLAGGLYEQYF. CDR3 in DNA: TGTGCCAGTAGCCTCTATGGACTAGCGGGGGGACTCTACGAGCAGTACTTC.